Below, 25 T cell receptor beta chains from the same sample are listed, as sequenced in a study of T cells in women clearing cervical HPV infection. Data came from immunoSEQ multiplex PCR; TCRdb stores just in-frame clones and leaves some out. Seen in this sample are roughly 34,000 clones; the ten most common clones hold 6.8%. Material for sequencing was blood buffy coat. The receptors here all came from a woman between 18 and 70 years old with a cervical HPV16 infection that either progressed to CIN3+ or cleared (not recorded which).

Turning to this clone: The read gets to within 3 residues of the CDR3 end, and the germline J gene fills in the rest. The gene calls are TRBV5-1 and TRBJ2-2, with TRBD1 matching 7 bases. Germline CDR1 and CDR2: SGHRS and YFSETQ. The CDR3 spans 17 residues. CDR3 bases read: TGCGCCAGCAGCTTGGCCAGGGGGTCCGGTAGGGATTCACCG. It translates to CASSLARGSGRDSP. The full CDR3 is CASSLARGSGRDSPLFF.

In regard to this clone: The read halts 3 residues ahead of the CDR3 end, with the missing end drawn from the germline J gene. The chain carries TRBV10-1 and TRBJ1-4; D is uncertain. Germline CDR1 reads WNHNN; CDR2 reads SYGVQD (reference sequence). Trimming took off 2 bases at V and 6 bases at J, with 7 bases between the two ends. The CDR3 extends over 13 amino acids. This CDR3 is CASSETVDEKLFF. CDR3 DNA, as far as it was read: TGCGCCAGCAGTGAGACGGTTGATGAAAAA.

About this clone itself: The observed sequence ends 3 residues before the CDR3 terminus, with the missing tail filled in from the germline J gene. The gene calls are TRBV19 and TRBJ2-3; D is unresolved. The germline gives CDR1 LNHDA, CDR2 SQIVND (reference sequence). The CDR3 runs 14 residues. The DNA read from the CDR3 is TGTGCCAGTAGTATAGAACTATGGAATCAGCCG. Protein sequence: CASSIELWNQP. The whole CDR3 is CASSIELWNQPQYF.

A note on this clone: The read terminates 3 residues before the CDR3 end, so the remaining end is supplied by the germline J gene. The J gene is TRBJ2-3, the V gene TRBV18; a weak D match, TRBD1 (6 bases). Germline V lookup: CDR1 KGHSH, CDR2 LQKENI. V lost 2 bases, J lost 4 bases, and 10 bases lay in between. This CDR3 region has 14 residues. Partial CDR3 DNA: TGTGCCAGCTCACCAGGGGGCCTTGCAGATACG. It is translated as CASSPGGLADT. The complete CDR3 sequence is CASSPGGLADTQYF.

As for this clone: The read ends 3 residues before the CDR3 terminus; that terminus is restored from the germline J gene. The J gene is TRBJ2-3, the V gene TRBV5-1; D is uncertain. The CDR3 has 14 amino acids. CDR1 is SGHRS and CDR2 is YFSETQ in the germline V gene. CDR3 DNA (partial): TGCGCCAGCAGCTTGGTGGCCAGTCAAGAGACG. It is translated as CASSLVASQET. The full CDR3 protein is CASSLVASQETQYF. The complete variable domain, with remaining parts taken from reference TRBV5-1 and TRBJ2-3, reads KAGVTQTPRYLIKTRGQQVTLSCSPISGHRSVSWYQQTPGQGLQFLFEYFSETQRNKGNFPGRFSGRQFSNSRSEMNVSTLELGDSALYLCASSLVASQETQYFGPGTRLTVL.

With regard to this clone: With the read ending 3 residues before the CDR3 end, the germline J gene is used to fill in that end. The chain combines TRBV6-4 with TRBJ2-1, with 8 positions matching TRBD1. The CDR3 extends over 14 amino acids. Germline lookup yields CDR1 MRHNA and CDR2 SNTAGT. V lost 8 bases, J lost 8 bases, and 11 bases stayed unmatched. The CDR3 bases that were read are TGTGCCAGCGCACAAGCACAGGGGGGCTATGAG. It is translated as CASAQAQGGYE. The whole CDR3 sequence reads CASAQAQGGYEQFF.

In the case of this clone: From the germline J gene comes the end of the CDR3, since the read stops 3 residues before it. The chain links TRBV14 to TRBJ2-1; the D gene could be TRBD1 or TRBD2 (6 bases each). The CDR3 has 18 residues. CDR1 is SGHDN, CDR2 FVKESK, per germline. V lost 4 bases, J lost 3 bases, and 22 bases lay in between. Here the CDR3 reads CASSPGTSQGRLYNEQFF. The part of the CDR3 DNA that was read is TGTGCCAGCAGCCCCGGAACATCTCAGGGGAGGCTCTACAATGAG.

Notes on this clone: The DNA ends 3 residues before the CDR3 does, and the rest of the CDR3 is filled in from the germline J gene. This chain links TRBV5-1 with TRBJ2-4; D is perhaps TRBD2 (6 bases). Germline CDR1 SGHRS, CDR2 YFSETQ. Between the trimmed V and J ends, which lost 5 bases and 7 bases, there was a span of 13 bases. The CDR3 length is 13 residues. Partial CDR3 DNA: TGCGCCAGCAGTAGCGGAGGGGACAACATT. The encoded protein is CASSSGGDNI. The entire CDR3 protein is CASSSGGDNIQYF. Full variable domain (outside the CDR3, taken from reference TRBV5-1 and TRBJ2-4): KAGVTQTPRYLIKTRGQQVTLSCSPISGHRSVSWYQQTPGQGLQFLFEYFSETQRNKGNFPGRFSGRQFSNSRSEMNVSTLELGDSALYLCASSSGGDNIQYFGAGTRLSVL.

On this clone itself: The read ends 3 residues before the CDR3 terminus; that terminus is restored from the germline J gene. The chain links TRBV19 to TRBJ2-1, with 11 positions matching TRBD2. CDR3 length: 15 residues. Germline V gene sequence: CDR1 LNHDA, CDR2 SQIVND (reference sequence). The V and J ends lost 6 bases and 6 bases, in that order; junction bases with no gene match: 7. The CDR3 region is CASRPLAGGSNEQFF. The covered CDR3 bases are TGTGCCAGTAGGCCCCTAGCGGGGGGAAGCAATGAG.

As concerns this clone: The junction and the germline gene differ at one end; a read error may be behind it. Read sequence stops 3 residues before the CDR3 end, and the germline J gene provides the missing end. The chain couples TRBV30 to TRBJ1-3, with TRBD1 as a possible D gene (6 bases). Germline V lookup: CDR1 GTSNPN, CDR2 SVGIG (reference sequence). The CDR3 is made up of 15 amino acids. The DNA read from the CDR3 is TGTGCCTGGACAAAAGGGAACGTAAATTGGGACACT. Translating it yields CAWTKGNVNWDT. The entire CDR3 protein is CAWTKGNVNWDTIYF.

Worth noting for this clone: The read finishes 3 residues shy of the CDR3 end, and the germline J gene is used to complete it. The chain recombines TRBV2 with TRBJ2-2, with TRBD2 matching 12 bases. This CDR3 spans 17 amino acids. The junction had 8 bases not matched to a gene; V was cut back by 6 bases and J by 3 bases. Germline lookup yields CDR1 SNHLY and CDR2 FYNNEI. The CDR3 spells CASSDPGLAGYTGELFF. The sequenced CDR3 bases are TGTGCCAGCAGCGATCCTGGACTAGCGGGGTACACCGGGGAG.

Remarks on this clone: The read stops 3 residues short of the end of the CDR3; the missing end is completed from the germline J gene. This chain joins TRBV7-2 and TRBJ2-3; weak D call: TRBD2 (7 bases). The CDR3 consists of 15 residues. Germline V gives CDR1 SGHTA, CDR2 FQGNSA. Incomplete CDR3 DNA: TGTGCCAGCAGCGTAGGGGGGGGTCCCAATCAGCCG. Its protein is CASSVGGGPNQP. The CDR3 in its entirety is CASSVGGGPNQPQYF.

On this clone: The read ends 3 residues before the CDR3 terminus; that terminus is restored from the germline J gene. The V call is TRBV29-1, the J call TRBJ2-2; 10 bases line up with TRBD1. Trimming removed 3 bases from V and 3 bases from J; junction bases left unmatched: 4. The germline CDR1 and CDR2 sequences are SQVTM and ANQGSEA. The CDR3 is 15 amino acids. The covered CDR3 bases are TGCAGCGTTGAGATAGGACAGGGGGACACCGGGGAG. Amino acids: CSVEIGQGDTGE. The whole CDR3 protein reads CSVEIGQGDTGELFF.

Details on this clone: The observed sequence ends 3 residues before the CDR3 terminus, with the missing tail filled in from the germline J gene. This rearrangement joins TRBV20-1 to TRBJ2-3; 9 nucleotides match TRBD2. The V gene's germline CDR1 is DFQATT and CDR2 SNEGSKA (reference sequence). With V trimmed by 2 bases and J by 6 bases, 9 bases remained unmatched. The CDR3 is 15 amino acids. CDR3 DNA, as far as it was read: TGCAGTGCTAGATACCGAGCGGGGGGCCGGGATACG. This codes for CSARYRAGGRDT. In full, the CDR3 is CSARYRAGGRDTQYF.

To note about this clone: The DNA ends 3 residues before the CDR3 does, and the rest of the CDR3 is filled in from the germline J gene. The chain has TRBV19 and TRBJ2-3, with 8 positions matching TRBD1. The length of the CDR3 is 13 residues. In germline, CDR1 is LNHDA, CDR2 SQIVND (reference sequence). The CDR3 bases that were read are TGTGCCAGTATACAGGGGGTCAATCAGCCG. Protein: CASIQGVNQP. The whole CDR3 protein is CASIQGVNQPQYF.

As to this clone: The missing CDR3 end, 3 residues past where the read stops, is filled in from the germline J gene. This chain uses TRBV30 with TRBJ1-5, with no clear D. V was cut by 0 bases and J by 2 bases, with 11 bases left in between. CDR1 is GTSNPN, CDR2 SVGIG, per germline (reference sequence). CDR3 length: 15 residues. The sequenced CDR3 bases are TGTGCCTGGAGTGTAGGGTTGTCGCGCAATCAGCCC. Amino acid sequence: CAWSVGLSRNQP. The whole CDR3 protein is CAWSVGLSRNQPQHF.

Comment on this clone: The sequenced fragment ends 3 residues before the CDR3 boundary, so the rest is inferred from the germline J gene. The chain uses TRBV7-2 and TRBJ2-3, with 11 bases fitting TRBD2. J gave up 3 bases and V 5 bases, and 4 bases lay outside the gene matches. The V gene's germline CDR1 is SGHTA and CDR2 FQGNSA. The CDR3 length is 15 residues. The covered CDR3 bases are TGTGCCAGCAGCCTAACTAGCGGGAGAACAGATACG. Translation: CASSLTSGRTDT. The whole CDR3 protein is CASSLTSGRTDTQYF.

As regards this clone: Read data end 3 residues before the CDR3 end; the end is taken from the germline J gene. The chain links TRBV11-3 to TRBJ2-3, with D unresolved. Germline V gives CDR1 SGHNT, CDR2 YENEEA. Trimming left V 4 bases short and J 8 bases short, with 7 bases between. This CDR3 region has 11 residues. Partial CDR3 DNA: TGTGCCAGCAGCTCGGGTTCTACG. Protein product: CASSSGST. The entire CDR3 sequence reads CASSSGSTQYF.

Turning to this clone: The CDR3 end lies 3 residues beyond the end of the read and is filled in from the germline J gene. V and J are TRBV2 and TRBJ1-2, with a possible D match to TRBD1 (6 bases). CDR3 size: 14 residues. Trimming stripped 5 bases from V and 5 bases from J, with 15 bases between. Germline lookup yields CDR1 SNHLY and CDR2 FYNNEI. The CDR3 DNA, read in part, is TGTGCCAGCAGTCTAACAGGGTTTCGGTATGGC. It encodes CASSLTGFRYG. The CDR3 in its entirety is CASSLTGFRYGYTF.

To note about this clone: Read sequence stops 3 residues before the CDR3 end, and the germline J gene provides the missing end. The V gene is TRBV4-2, the J gene TRBJ2-3; TRBD2 agrees at 11 bases. J was trimmed by 3 bases and V by 6 bases; bases with no gene match: 5. Looked up from germline, CDR1 is LGHNA and CDR2 is YNFKEQ. CDR3 size: 15 residues. The CDR3 DNA, read in part, is TGTGCCAGCAGAAGGACTAGCGGGTCTACAGATACG. Protein sequence: CASRRTSGSTDT. The whole CDR3 is CASRRTSGSTDTQYF.

Points on this clone: The CDR3 is cut off 3 residues early in the read; its end comes from the germline J gene. The chain carries TRBV20-1 and TRBJ2-3; 8 bases match TRBD1. Germline CDR1 reads DFQATT; CDR2 reads SNEGSKA (reference sequence). The CDR3 extends over 12 amino acids. The CDR3 here is CSATGGNQPQYF. The CDR3 bases that were read are TGCAGTGCTACAGGGGGCAATCAGCCG.

A note on this clone: The germline gene is not matched at one end of the junction; a read error may be the cause. The read is 3 residues too short to cover the CDR3 end, so that end is filled in from the germline J gene. This chain links TRBV6-1 with TRBJ2-3, with 8 bases matching TRBD1. The CDR3 is 14 amino acids. CDR1 and CDR2 (germline): MNHNS, SASEGT. The CDR3 DNA, read in part, is TGTGGCAGCAGTGAAACAGGGGGGCCAGATACG. It encodes CGSSETGGPDT. The full CDR3 is CGSSETGGPDTQYF.

On this clone: Read sequence stops 3 residues before the CDR3 end, and the germline J gene provides the missing end. The rearrangement links TRBV5-1 to TRBJ2-5, with TRBD2 identical over 13 bases. Losses at the gene ends were 5 bases for V and 1 base for J; bases not matched to a gene: 5. CDR3 length equals 16 residues. Per germline, CDR1 SGHRS and CDR2 YFSETQ. Incomplete CDR3 DNA: TGCGCCAGCAGTTCTAGACTAGCGGGGGGCCAAGAGACC. Protein product: CASSSRLAGGQET. The CDR3 as a whole reads CASSSRLAGGQETQYF.

Worth noting for this clone: The read ends 3 residues shy of where the CDR3 ends; the end is completed using the germline J gene. The chain links TRBV18 to TRBJ2-3; D possibly matches TRBD1 or TRBD2 (5 bases each). This CDR3 contains 15 residues. V lost 2 bases and J 6 bases, leaving 15 bases between the germline ends. Per germline, CDR1 KGHSH and CDR2 LQKENI. The covered CDR3 bases are TGTGCCAGCTCACCAGCCAGCCTCGAGGGGGATACG. Its translation is CASSPASLEGDT. The entire CDR3 protein reads CASSPASLEGDTQYF.

With regard to this clone: The observed sequence ends 3 residues before the CDR3 terminus, with the missing tail filled in from the germline J gene. The chain is built from TRBV30 and TRBJ1-2; 9 bases are a match to TRBD1. Germline CDR1 is GTSNPN and CDR2 is SVGIG (reference sequence). There are 12 residues in the CDR3. V lost 4 bases to trimming and J lost 7 bases; unmatched junction nucleotides: 4. Partial CDR3 DNA: TGTGCCTGGACGACAGGGGGGTTTGGC. As protein: CAWTTGGFG. The full CDR3 protein reads CAWTTGGFGYTF.